This T cell receptor beta chain is from a study of blood T cell repertoires in COVID-19. The method was immunoSEQ multiplex PCR; TCRdb's version includes in-frame clones alone and lacks a portion of them. The sample lists about 250,000 clones, about four fifths occurring once. The CDR3 consists of 13 residues. Trimming left V 6 bases short and J 7 bases short, with 13 bases between. Germline V CDR1 and CDR2: SNHLY, FYNNEI. The receptor was isolated from a woman aged 40 to 50 who had been exposed to COVID-19. V usage is TRBV2 and J usage is TRBJ1-5; maybe TRBD1 (5 bases). What was sequenced was PBMCs or T cells enriched from blood (not recorded which). The CDR3 nucleotides read TGTGCCAGCAGCCGACAGAATGAGCAGCCCCAGCATTTT. This gives the protein CASSRQNEQPQHF.